This record concerns one TCR beta chain sequence. Its antigen is undetermined. This specimen comes from a study of CD8+ T cells in alopecia areata. As for treatment: oral pan-JAK inhibitor, 5-10 mg twice daily. T lymphocytes (CD4+ and CD8+) were sorted from PBMCs. V was clipped by 5 bases and J by 0 bases, with 17 bases between them. This CDR3 comprises 16 residues. Germline V gene data show CDR1 as SEHNR and CDR2 as FQNEAQ (reference sequence). Once RNA had been extracted, it was reverse transcribed into cDNA to act as the sequencing template. TCRdb's copy holds only in-frame clones and misses some; the assay was immunoSEQ multiplex PCR. The table records about 140,000 clones, 82% of them present only once. Study results and caveats: Lesional scalp, especially alopecia totalis/universalis, showed higher clonality than normal scalp. Administration of tofacitinib significantly diminished scalp clonality and expanded CD8+ clones within the top 100.

The source is a human donor with alopecia areata. Sequencing was performed on CD8+ T cells sorted from blood, taken at week 4, from a patient treated with tofacitinib. The V call is TRBV7-9, the J call TRBJ2-7, with D perhaps matching TRBD2 (5 bases). CDR3 in amino acids: CASSPPIRGNSYEQYF. The DNA of the CDR3 is TGTGCCAGCAGCCCCCCCATCCGGGGTAACTCCTACGAGCAGTACTTC.